This T cell receptor beta chain was captured in a study of cytomegalovirus exposure and HLA in healthy donors (dated by TCRdb to 2016 to 2017). With regard to the full study: According to a later analysis, one platform produced both the roughly 120 validation repertoires and the 720 or so repertoires of the first cohort. The aim of the study was to test whether cataloging public T cell receptors could identify signatures of past pathogen exposure. In addition to the first cohort of hundreds of subjects, a separate validation cohort of 130 or so different subjects was used. High-throughput TCR immunosequencing, statistical association of individual TCRs with disease status, and machine learning were combined to predict cytomegalovirus infection status. Results and caveats for the whole study, not just this receptor: The validation cohort had no HLA typing available for a later analysis, so co-occurrence within that cohort was assessed over all 120 or so repertoires. A few of the identified cytomegalovirus-associated TCR beta chains were confirmed in vitro to be specific for cytomegalovirus antigens. The authors suggested that the approach could potentially be generalized to other disease states and immunological phenotypes. Cytomegalovirus status was reported to be diagnosed by the classifier with high specificity and sensitivity in both the original and validation cohorts. Most TCR sequences were seen in very few donors, while some public TCRs were found in many individuals. The study listed approximately 150 TCR beta chains as associated with cytomegalovirus. In a later analysis, TCRs clustered in the first cohort were found to also tend to co-occur in the 100 to 150 validation repertoires, with 85% to 95% of cluster scores above 0.

This clone was picked up one time. It has no known antigen specificity. No base-level quality is on record; no much larger clone is a single base apart. Per the germline V gene, SGHTA is the CDR1 and FQGTGA is the CDR2. Taken from cysteine to phenylalanine, the CDR3 has 15 residues. The sequence is cut down to CDR3 DNA, 45 bases in frame from base 1. The junction shows trimming of 2 bases on V and 8 bases on J, plus 16 bases between the germline ends. Library preparation was by the immunoSEQ multiplex PCR assay. The study's own analysis went as follows. A statistical classification framework was built to diagnose cytomegalovirus status from the catalog of TCR beta chain sequences. The immuneACCESS repertoire file appears here via TCRdb, limited to in-frame rearrangements. These files lack a portion of the clones; in checked studies, under half of the deficit traces to unresolved V genes, and the cause of the others is not known. The V and J calls and clone size were taken over from that table, and D and trimming were inferred from the DNA. This sample gives about 280,000 clones in total; approximately 90% of them show up just once. Over 0.85% of the sample comes from the top ten.

Separate from the roughly 650-subject first cohort, the validation cohort of 90 to 150 subjects was the group to which the donors belonged. This chain is built from TRBV7-3 and TRBJ2-1; TRBD2 is a weak D gene call, 6 bases matching. This receptor was identified in a woman between 18 and 30 years old in good health and CMV-seronegative. The sample was PBMCs. The CDR3 region has the sequence CASSLGGAIMDEQFF. Here is the DNA: TGTGCCAGCAGCTTAGGCGGGGCTATTATGGATGAGCAGTTCTTC.